A single T cell receptor (beta chain) is shown here with its context. Its antigen remains unknown. This sample was taken from a study of human T cells and chemical hapten exposure. Across the whole study: Upper-back patch tests with 0.01% DPC were read at 6 days. The study, taken as a whole, reports: Relative to control repertoires, expanded TCRs gave rise to significantly more large CDR3 similarity clusters. Because all patients had alopecia, their immune responses might differ from healthy ones.

The time point here: pre-sensitization, week 0. Treatment specified: therapeutic diphenylcyclopropenone sensitization with weekly scalp DPC. Investigators collected blood before applying each patch test. TCRdb ran MiXCR on the RACE reads and lists one entry per CDR3 protein. The sample lists about 53,000 distinct CDR3 sequences; 9.5% to 10% were seen once. V lost 2 bases and J 2 bases, leaving 13 bases between the germline ends. Germline-derived CDR1 and CDR2 are SGDLS and YYNGEE. This CDR3 contains 15 residues. This sequence was found in a man aged 35-49 years with alopecia areata. Some clones in this sample may be carry-over from other donors' samples. The sequenced sample was whole blood, obtained in connection with sensitization to the hapten diphenylcyclopropenone (DPC). The chain couples TRBV9 to TRBJ2-5; weak D call: TRBD1 (5 bases). The DNA for the CDR3 is TGTGCCAGCAGCGTTATCTCAGGGTCACAAGAGACCCAGTACTTC. Amino acid sequence: CASSVISGSQETQYF.